These 13 T cell receptor beta chains share one sample of origin, sequenced in a study of cytomegalovirus exposure and HLA in healthy donors. The PCR employed 60 Vbeta primers together with 13 Jbeta primers. TCRdb's copy holds only in-frame clones and misses some; the assay was immunoSEQ multiplex PCR. The table includes around 120,000 clones, around 70% detected once. Sequencing input: PBMCs. All receptors derive from a human donor in good health.

The genes are TRBV19 and TRBJ1-5; D is undetermined. This CDR3 region has 14 residues. Germline-derived CDR1 and CDR2 are LNHDA and SQIVND (reference sequence). Trimming cost V 7 bases and J 2 bases, with 12 bases left between them. This chain's CDR3 is CASTLLLGNQPQHF. CDR3 nucleotide sequence: TGTGCCAGTACCCTACTTCTGGGCAATCAGCCCCAGCATTTT.

The genes are TRBV11-2 and TRBJ1-1; D not certain. Trimming took 1 base from V and 5 from J, leaving 8 bases between them. CDR3 length: 13 residues. The V gene's germline CDR1 is SGHAT and CDR2 FQNNGV. The CDR3, as DNA: TGTGCCAGCAGCTTAGTTCCGCGGACTGAAGCTTTCTTT. It encodes CASSLVPRTEAFF.

The J gene is TRBJ2-7, the V gene TRBV28; D is unresolved. Germline V gene lookup returns CDR1 MDHEN and CDR2 SYDVKM. The CDR3 has 13 amino acids. V shed 5 bases and J shed 1 base, with 9 bases lying between them. CDR3 sequence (DNA): TGTGCCAGCAGTCCGGTCATGTCCTACGAGCAGTACTTC. This encodes CASSPVMSYEQYF.

This clone has a handful of counts. The V gene is TRBV19, the J gene TRBJ2-3; 7 nucleotides agree with TRBD2. The germline gives CDR1 LNHDA, CDR2 SQIVND (reference sequence). The CDR3 has 14 residues. V trimming: 8 bases; J trimming: 2 bases; junction bases outside the gene matches: 7. In DNA form, the CDR3 reads TGTGCCAGTTCCGGACTAGAAGACACAGATACGCAGTATTTT. This encodes CASSGLEDTDTQYF.

The genes are TRBV7-2 and TRBJ2-7, with D possibly matching TRBD1 (6 bases). This CDR3 region has 14 residues. Trimming cost V 4 bases and J 2 bases, with 12 bases left between them. CDR1 and CDR2 (germline): SGHTA, FQGNSA. The CDR3 nucleotides are TGTGCCAGCAGCTCGACAGGTCTTGCCTACGAGCAGTACTTC. Its protein is CASSSTGLAYEQYF.

The gene calls are TRBV5-6 and TRBJ1-2; D unclear. V lost 4 bases and J 6 bases, leaving 19 bases between the germline ends. This CDR3 comprises 15 residues. Germline-derived CDR1 and CDR2 are SGHDT and YYEEEE. As DNA, the CDR3 is TGTGCCAGCAGCCGCACCCAAGCGGGGTACGATGGCTACACCTTC. Translated, it gives CASSRTQAGYDGYTF.

The chain recombines TRBV7-2 with TRBJ2-3; perhaps TRBD1 as D (5 bases). V lost 5 bases and J lost 5, with 17 bases in between. Germline V lookup: CDR1 SGHTA, CDR2 FQGNSA. The CDR3 spans 15 residues. Here the CDR3 reads CASSLGPVSQDTQYF. As DNA, the CDR3 is TGTGCCAGCAGCCTGGGGCCCGTCTCACAAGATACGCAGTATTTT.

The chain couples TRBV10-3 to TRBJ2-1; tentatively, D is TRBD2 (6 bases). The CDR3 has 16 amino acids. V was trimmed by 2 bases and J by 10 bases, leaving 21 bases between them. The V gene's germline CDR1 is ENHRY and CDR2 SYGVKD. The CDR3 region has the DNA TGTGCCATCAGTGAGCTTGGTAACGGAGGGAGCGGGGAGCAGTTCTTC. It translates to CAISELGNGGSGEQFF.

This chain uses TRBV18 with TRBJ1-3; 8 bases match TRBD1. This CDR3 has 15 residues. After removal of 1 base from V and 4 bases from J, the junction contained 3 bases not matched to a gene. The germline V gene has CDR1 KGHSH and CDR2 LQKENI. The CDR3 sequence is CASSPLQGAGNTIYF. The CDR3 nucleotides are TGTGCCAGCTCACCACTTCAGGGGGCCGGAAACACCATATATTTT.

The CDR3 bases are TGTGCCAGCAGTGCGGGGTCCTACTATGGCTACACCTTC. This gives the protein CASSAGSYYGYTF. V is TRBV6-1 and J is TRBJ1-2, with unresolved D. Germline CDR1 and CDR2: MNHNS and SASEGT. The germline V and J ends were trimmed by 4 bases and 3 bases, with 9 bases remaining between them. The CDR3 has 13 residues.

The table lists this clone with a count of one. This chain links TRBV6-1 with TRBJ2-2; 13 bases align to TRBD2. With V trimmed by 5 bases and J by 7 bases, 13 bases remained unmatched. In germline, CDR1 is MNHNS, CDR2 SASEGT. The CDR3 is 18 amino acids. DNA for the CDR3: TGTGCCAGCAGTAAAGGACTAGCGGGAGAATGGGGTGGCGGGGAGCTGTTTTTT. The encoded protein is CASSKGLAGEWGGGELFF.

The gene calls are TRBV9 and TRBJ2-7, with D unclear. Germline CDR1 and CDR2: SGDLS and YYNGEE. Trimming stripped 4 bases from V and 4 bases from J, with 15 bases between. The CDR3 covers 14 residues. This chain's CDR3 is CASSPEPTPYEQYF. CDR3 coding DNA: TGTGCCAGCAGCCCCGAACCGACACCATACGAGCAGTACTTC.

This clone was counted only a few times. The chain links TRBV11-3 to TRBJ2-1; D gene ambiguous. The CDR3 extends over 15 amino acids. Per the germline V gene, CDR1 is SGHNT and CDR2 is YENEEA. Trimming removed 3 bases from V and 0 bases from J, with 9 bases in between. CDR3 loop: CASSLRRSSYNEQFF. In DNA form, the CDR3 reads TGTGCCAGCAGCTTGAGACGGAGCTCCTACAATGAGCAGTTCTTC.